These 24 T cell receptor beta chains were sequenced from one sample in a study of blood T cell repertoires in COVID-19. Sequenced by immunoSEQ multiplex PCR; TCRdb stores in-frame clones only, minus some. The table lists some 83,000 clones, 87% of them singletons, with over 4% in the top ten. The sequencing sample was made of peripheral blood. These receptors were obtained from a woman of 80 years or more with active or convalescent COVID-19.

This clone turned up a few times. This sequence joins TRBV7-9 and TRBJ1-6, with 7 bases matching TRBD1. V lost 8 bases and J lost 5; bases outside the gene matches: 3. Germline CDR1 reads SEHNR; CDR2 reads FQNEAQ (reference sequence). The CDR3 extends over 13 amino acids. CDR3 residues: CASRDRDNSPLHF. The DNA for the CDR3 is TGTGCCAGCCGGGACAGAGATAATTCACCCCTCCACTTT.

The CDR3 coding sequence is TGTGCCAGCAGTTTAGGCTGGGGCAAGCAGTACTTC. Translation: CASSLGWGKQYF. The chain joins TRBV27 to TRBJ2-7; D may be TRBD1 (5 bases). The CDR3 is 12 residues long. V lost 2 bases, J lost 8 bases, and 10 bases lay in between. CDR1 and CDR2 (germline): MNHEY, SMNVEV (reference sequence).

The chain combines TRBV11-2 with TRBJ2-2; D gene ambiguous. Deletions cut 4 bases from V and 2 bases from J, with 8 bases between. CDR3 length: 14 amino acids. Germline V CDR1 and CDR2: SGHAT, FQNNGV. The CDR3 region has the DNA TGTGCCAGCAGCTCCATTTTTAACACCGGGGAGCTGTTTTTT. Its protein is CASSSIFNTGELFF.

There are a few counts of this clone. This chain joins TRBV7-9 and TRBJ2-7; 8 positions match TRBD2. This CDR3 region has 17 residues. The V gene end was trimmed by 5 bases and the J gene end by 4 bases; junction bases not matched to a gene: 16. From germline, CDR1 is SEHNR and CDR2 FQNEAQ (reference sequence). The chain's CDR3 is CASSQRSGRTPFYEQYF. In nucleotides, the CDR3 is TGTGCCAGCAGCCAAAGGAGCGGGAGAACCCCATTTTACGAGCAGTACTTC.

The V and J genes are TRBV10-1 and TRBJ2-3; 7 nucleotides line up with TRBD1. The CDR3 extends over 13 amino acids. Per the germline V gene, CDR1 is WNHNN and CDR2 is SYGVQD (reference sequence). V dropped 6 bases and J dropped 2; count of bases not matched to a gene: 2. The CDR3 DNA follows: TGCGCCAGCAGCGACAGGGTCACAGATACGCAGTATTTT. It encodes CASSDRVTDTQYF.

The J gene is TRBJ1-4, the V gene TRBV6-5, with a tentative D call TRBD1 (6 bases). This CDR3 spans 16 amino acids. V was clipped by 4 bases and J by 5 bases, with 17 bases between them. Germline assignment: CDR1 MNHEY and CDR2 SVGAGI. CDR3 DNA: TGTGCCAGCAGTTCCACTCCGAGGACAGTCAATGAAAAACTGTTTTTT. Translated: CASSSTPRTVNEKLFF.

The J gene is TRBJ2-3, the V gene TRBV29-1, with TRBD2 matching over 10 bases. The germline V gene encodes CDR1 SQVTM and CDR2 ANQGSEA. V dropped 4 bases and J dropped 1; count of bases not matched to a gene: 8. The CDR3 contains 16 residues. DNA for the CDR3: TGCAGCGTTGGCCAATTTCTAGCGGGGGGCACAGATACGCAGTATTTT. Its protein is CSVGQFLAGGTDTQYF.

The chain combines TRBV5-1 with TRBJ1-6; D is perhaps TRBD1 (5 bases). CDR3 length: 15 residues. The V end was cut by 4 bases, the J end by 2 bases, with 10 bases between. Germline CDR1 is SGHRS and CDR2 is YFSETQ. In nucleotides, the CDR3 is TGCGCCAGCAGCGGGGGGGAACCCTATAATTCACCCCTCCACTTT. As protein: CASSGGEPYNSPLHF.

The CDR3 here is CASSPTWEGETQYF. DNA of the CDR3: TGTGCCAGCAGCCCCACGTGGGAGGGGGAGACCCAGTACTTC. This chain connects TRBV7-2 to TRBJ2-5; 7 nucleotides match TRBD2. The germline CDR1 and CDR2 sequences are SGHTA and FQGNSA. This CDR3 is 14 amino acids long. The ends lost 5 bases at V and 5 bases at J; junction bases unmatched: 8.

DNA for the CDR3: TGTGCCAGCAGTTCAACCAGGGTGAGAAGCAATCAGCCCCAGCATTTT. Protein: CASSSTRVRSNQPQHF. The rearrangement uses TRBV28 and TRBJ1-5; tentatively, D is TRBD1 (5 bases). Trimming pared 4 bases from V and 1 base from J, leaving 14 bases between. Germline assignment: CDR1 MDHEN and CDR2 SYDVKM. The length of the CDR3 is 16 residues.

CDR3 sequence (DNA): TGTGCCAGCAGTATAGGGAGGGCGGGTCAGCCCCAGCATTTT. This gives the protein CASSIGRAGQPQHF. V usage is TRBV2 and J usage is TRBJ1-5; D remains ambiguous. CDR3 length equals 14 residues. CDR1 SNHLY and CDR2 FYNNEI come from the germline V gene. V was clipped by 5 bases and J by 6 bases, with 14 bases between them.

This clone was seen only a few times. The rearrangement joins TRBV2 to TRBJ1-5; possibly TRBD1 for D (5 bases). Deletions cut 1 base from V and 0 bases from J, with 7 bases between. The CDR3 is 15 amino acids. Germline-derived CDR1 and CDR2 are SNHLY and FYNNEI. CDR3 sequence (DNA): TGTGCCAGCAGTGAAGGCCAGGGTAGCAATCAGCCCCAGCATTTT. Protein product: CASSEGQGSNQPQHF.

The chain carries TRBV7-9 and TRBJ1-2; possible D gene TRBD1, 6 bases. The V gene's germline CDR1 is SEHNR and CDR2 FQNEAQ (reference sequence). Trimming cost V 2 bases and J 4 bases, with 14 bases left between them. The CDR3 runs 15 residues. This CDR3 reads CASSLSGAGVYGYTF. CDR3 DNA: TGTGCCAGCAGCTTATCCGGGGCAGGGGTCTATGGCTACACCTTC. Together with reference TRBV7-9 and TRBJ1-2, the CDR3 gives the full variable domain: DTGVSQNPRHKITKRGQNVTFRCDPISEHNRLYWYRQTLGQGPEFLTYFQNEAQLEKSRLLSDRFSAERPKGSFSTLEIQRTEQGDSAMYLCASSLSGAGVYGYTFGSGTRLTVV.

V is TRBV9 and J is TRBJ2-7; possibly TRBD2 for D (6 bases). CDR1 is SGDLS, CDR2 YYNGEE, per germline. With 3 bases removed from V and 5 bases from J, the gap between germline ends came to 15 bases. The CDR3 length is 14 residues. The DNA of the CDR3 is TGTGCCAGCAGCGACGGGAGAACGTCCGACGAGCAGTACTTC. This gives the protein CASSDGRTSDEQYF.

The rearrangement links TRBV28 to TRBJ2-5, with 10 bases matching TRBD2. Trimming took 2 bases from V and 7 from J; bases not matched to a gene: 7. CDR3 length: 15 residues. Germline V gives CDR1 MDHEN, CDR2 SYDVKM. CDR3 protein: CASSLPLAGVGTQYF. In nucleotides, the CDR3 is TGTGCCAGCAGTTTACCTCTAGCGGGAGTAGGGACCCAGTACTTC.

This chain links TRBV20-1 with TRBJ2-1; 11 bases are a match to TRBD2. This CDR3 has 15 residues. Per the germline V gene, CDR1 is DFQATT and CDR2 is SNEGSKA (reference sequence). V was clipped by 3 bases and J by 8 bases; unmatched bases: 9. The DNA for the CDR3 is TGCAGTGCTAGTATAGGTAGCGGGGGGGCTTATGAGCAGTTCTTC. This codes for CSASIGSGGAYEQFF.

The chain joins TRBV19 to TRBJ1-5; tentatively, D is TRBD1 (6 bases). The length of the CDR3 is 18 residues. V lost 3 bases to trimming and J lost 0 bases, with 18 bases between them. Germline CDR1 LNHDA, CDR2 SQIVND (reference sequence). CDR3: CASSMGAQPRYSNQPQHF. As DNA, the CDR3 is TGTGCCAGTAGTATGGGGGCGCAGCCAAGATATAGCAATCAGCCCCAGCATTTT.

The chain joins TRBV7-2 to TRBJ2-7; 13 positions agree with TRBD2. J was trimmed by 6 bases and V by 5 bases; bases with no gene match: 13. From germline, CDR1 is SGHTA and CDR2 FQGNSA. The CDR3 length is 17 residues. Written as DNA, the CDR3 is TGTGCCAGCAGCGCGAGGACTAGCGGGAGAGGAGGTCTCGAGCAGTACTTC. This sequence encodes CASSARTSGRGGLEQYF.

The CDR3 DNA follows: TGTGCCAGTAGTATTAAAACAGGTAACACTGAAGCTTTCTTT. It yields the protein CASSIKTGNTEAFF. The rearrangement uses TRBV19 and TRBJ1-1; D is perhaps TRBD1 (5 bases). The V end was cut by 3 bases, the J end by 2 bases, with 10 bases between. Germline V CDR1 and CDR2: LNHDA, SQIVND (reference sequence). The CDR3 consists of 14 residues.

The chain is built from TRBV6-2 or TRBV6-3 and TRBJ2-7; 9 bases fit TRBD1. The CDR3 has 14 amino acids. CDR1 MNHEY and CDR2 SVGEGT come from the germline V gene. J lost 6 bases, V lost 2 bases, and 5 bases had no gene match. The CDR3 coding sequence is TGTGCCAGCAGTTACGACAGGGGGGCTTGCGAGCAGTACTTC. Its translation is CASSYDRGACEQYF.

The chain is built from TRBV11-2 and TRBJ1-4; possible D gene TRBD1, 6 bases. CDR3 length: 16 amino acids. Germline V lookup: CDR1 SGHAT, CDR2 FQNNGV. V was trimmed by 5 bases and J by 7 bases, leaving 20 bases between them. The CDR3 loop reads CASSTLNQGSGEKLFF. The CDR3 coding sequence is TGTGCCAGCAGCACCCTAAACCAGGGGAGTGGTGAAAAACTGTTTTTT.

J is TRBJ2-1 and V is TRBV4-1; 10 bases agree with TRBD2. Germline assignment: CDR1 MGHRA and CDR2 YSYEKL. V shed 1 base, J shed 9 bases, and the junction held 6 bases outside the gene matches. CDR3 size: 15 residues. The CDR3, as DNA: TGCGCCAGCAGCCAAGCCCCTAGCGGGGGAGGTGAGCAGTTCTTC. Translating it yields CASSQAPSGGGEQFF.

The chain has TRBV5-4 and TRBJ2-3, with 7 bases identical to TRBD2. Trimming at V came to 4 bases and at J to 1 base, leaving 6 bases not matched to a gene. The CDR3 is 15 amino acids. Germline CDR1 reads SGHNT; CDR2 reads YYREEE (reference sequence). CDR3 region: CASSLPLAGTDTQYF. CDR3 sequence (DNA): TGTGCCAGCAGCCTCCCCCTAGCGGGCACAGATACGCAGTATTTT.

The CDR3 is CATSEPSGQGTGELFF. In DNA, the CDR3 is TGTGCCACCAGTGAGCCATCGGGACAAGGAACCGGGGAGCTGTTTTTT. The chain uses TRBV24-1 and TRBJ2-2; possibly TRBD1 for D (6 bases). CDR3 length equals 16 residues. V gave up 4 bases and J gave up 5 bases, with 16 bases separating them. Germline CDR1 is KGHDR and CDR2 is SFDVKD.